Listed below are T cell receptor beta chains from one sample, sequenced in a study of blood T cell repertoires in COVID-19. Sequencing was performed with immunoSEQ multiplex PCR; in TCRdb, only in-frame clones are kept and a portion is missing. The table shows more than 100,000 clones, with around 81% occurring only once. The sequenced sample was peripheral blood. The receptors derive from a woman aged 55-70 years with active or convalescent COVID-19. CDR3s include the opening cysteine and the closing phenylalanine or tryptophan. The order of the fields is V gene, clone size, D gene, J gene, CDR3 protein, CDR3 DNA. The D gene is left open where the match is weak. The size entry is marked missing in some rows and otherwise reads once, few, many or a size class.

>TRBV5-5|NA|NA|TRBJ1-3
CASSPGGRGNTIYF
TGTGCCAGCAGCCCCGGGGGGAGAGGAAACACCATATATTTT
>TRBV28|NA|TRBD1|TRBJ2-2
CASSPDRGLSGELFF
TGTGCCAGCAGCCCCGACAGGGGGCTTAGCGGGGAGCTGTTTTTT
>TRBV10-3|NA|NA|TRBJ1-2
CAISESVLTGSGYTF
TGTGCCATCAGTGAGTCGGTTCTTACAGGGAGTGGCTACACCTTC
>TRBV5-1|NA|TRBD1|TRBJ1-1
CASSLNPPGTGRTEAFF
TGCGCCAGCAGCTTGAACCCCCCGGGGACAGGGAGGACTGAAGCTTTCTTT
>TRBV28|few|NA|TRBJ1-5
CASSLGEGVQPQHF
TGTGCCAGCAGTTTAGGGGAGGGGGTTCAGCCCCAGCATTTT
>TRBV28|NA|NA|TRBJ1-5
CASHGGAHQPQHF
TGTGCCAGCCACGGGGGGGCGCATCAGCCCCAGCATTTT
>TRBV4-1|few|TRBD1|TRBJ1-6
CASSQDWRTGLNSPLHF
TGCGCCAGCAGCCAAGATTGGCGGACAGGGCTGAATTCACCCCTCCACTTT
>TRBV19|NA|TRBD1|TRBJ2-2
CASTGQGRDGGELFF
TGTGCCAGTACAGGACAGGGAAGAGATGGCGGGGAGCTGTTTTTT
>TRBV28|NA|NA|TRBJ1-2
CASSPGGALDYGYTF
TGTGCCAGCAGCCCGGGGGGGGCCCTTGACTATGGCTACACCTTC
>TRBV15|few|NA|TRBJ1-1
CATSREGGWRNTEAFF
TGTGCCACCAGCAGAGAAGGAGGGTGGCGGAACACTGAAGCTTTCTTT
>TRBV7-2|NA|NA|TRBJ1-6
CASSLAPGSSPLHF
TGTGCCAGCAGCTTAGCGCCTGGGAGTTCACCCCTCCACTTT
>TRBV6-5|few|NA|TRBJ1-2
CAVGQTNYGYTF
TGTGCCGTAGGACAGACTAACTATGGCTACACCTTC
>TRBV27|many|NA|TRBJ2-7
CASSLEAGRAYEQYF
TGTGCCAGCAGTTTAGAGGCGGGACGGGCCTACGAGCAGTACTTC
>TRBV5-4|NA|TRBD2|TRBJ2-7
CASSLGLAGGQAEQYF
TGTGCCAGCAGCTTGGGACTAGCGGGAGGGCAGGCCGAGCAGTACTTC
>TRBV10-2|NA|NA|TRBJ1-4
CASSDVGQGREKLFF
TGCGCCAGCAGTGACGTGGGGCAGGGTCGGGAAAAACTGTTTTTT
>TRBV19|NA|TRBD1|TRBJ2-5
CASLEKFGQGAMETQYF
TGTGCCAGCCTCGAGAAGTTCGGGCAGGGGGCTATGGAGACCCAGTACTTC
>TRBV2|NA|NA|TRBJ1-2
CASSEQVLYGYTF
TGTGCCAGCAGTGAACAGGTATTATATGGCTACACCTTC
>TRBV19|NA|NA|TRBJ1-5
CASRISATGGLSNQPQHF
TGTGCCAGTAGGATATCCGCCACGGGGGGCTTGAGCAATCAGCCCCAGCATTTT
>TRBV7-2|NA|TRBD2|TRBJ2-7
CASSLVTSGDREQYF
TGTGCCAGCAGCTTAGTTACTAGCGGCGACAGGGAGCAGTACTTC
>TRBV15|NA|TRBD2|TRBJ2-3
CATSGSGALTDTQYF
TGTGCCACCAGCGGCAGCGGGGCACTCACAGATACGCAGTATTTT
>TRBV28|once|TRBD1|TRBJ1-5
CASSLTGGHQPQHF
TGTGCCAGCAGTTTGACAGGGGGCCATCAGCCCCAGCATTTT
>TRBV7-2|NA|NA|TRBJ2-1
CASSFRAGSVDEQFF
TGTGCCAGCAGCTTCAGGGCGGGAAGCGTTGATGAGCAGTTCTTC
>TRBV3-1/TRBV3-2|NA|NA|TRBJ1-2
CASSQESPGSSYGYTF
TGTGCCAGCAGCCAAGAGTCACCGGGGAGTAGCTATGGCTACACCTTC
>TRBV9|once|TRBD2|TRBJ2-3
CASSSGTSGGRTDTQYF
TGTGCCAGCAGCTCAGGGACTAGCGGGGGGCGTACAGATACGCAGTATTTT
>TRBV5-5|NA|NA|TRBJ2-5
CASSPGWAQETQYF
TGTGCCAGCAGCCCGGGGTGGGCCCAAGAGACCCAGTACTTC
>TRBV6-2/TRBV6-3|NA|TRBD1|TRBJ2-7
CASSYGDRAYEQYF
TGTGCCAGCAGTTATGGGGACAGAGCCTACGAGCAGTACTTC
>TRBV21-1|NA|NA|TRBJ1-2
CASSKNRDSNYGYTF
TGTGCCAGCAGCAAAAACCGGGACAGTAACTATGGCTACACCTTC
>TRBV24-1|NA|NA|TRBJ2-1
CATSDTTGKNRQFF
TGTGCCACCAGTGATACAACAGGGAAGAATCGGCAGTTCTTC
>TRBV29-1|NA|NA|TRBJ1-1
CSVGTRRDTEAFF
TGCAGCGTTGGAACCCGCAGGGACACTGAAGCTTTCTTT
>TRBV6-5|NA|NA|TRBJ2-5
CATNSWPQYF
TGTGCCACCAATTCTTGGCCCCAGTACTTC
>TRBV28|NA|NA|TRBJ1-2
CASLPQGGYGYTF
TGTGCCAGTCTGCCCCAAGGCGGCTATGGCTACACCTTC
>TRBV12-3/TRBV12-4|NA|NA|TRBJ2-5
CASSLGGEETQYF
TGTGCCAGCAGTTTAGGGGGAGAGGAGACCCAGTACTTC
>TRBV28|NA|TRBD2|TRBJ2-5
CASSSSGPTQYF
TGTGCCAGCAGTTCTAGCGGTCCGACCCAGTACTTC
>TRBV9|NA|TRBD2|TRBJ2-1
CASSVGRPGTSGRKDEQFF
TGTGCCAGCAGCGTAGGTAGACCCGGGACTAGCGGGAGGAAGGATGAGCAGTTCTTC
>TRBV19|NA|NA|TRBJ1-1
CASSIVPQGYTEAFF
TGTGCCAGTAGTATAGTCCCACAGGGATACACTGAAGCTTTCTTT
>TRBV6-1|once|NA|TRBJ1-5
CASSDGGWSNQPQHF
TGTGCCAGCAGTGATGGGGGGTGGAGCAATCAGCCCCAGCATTTT
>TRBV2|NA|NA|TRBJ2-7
CASESRVSYEQYF
TGTGCCAGCGAATCCAGGGTCTCCTACGAGCAGTACTTC
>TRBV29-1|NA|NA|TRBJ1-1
CSVLLRETEAFF
TGCAGCGTTCTGCTGCGGGAGACTGAAGCTTTCTTT
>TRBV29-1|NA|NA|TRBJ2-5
CSVSPPGVRETQYF
TGCAGCGTTTCACCCCCGGGGGTACGGGAGACCCAGTACTTC
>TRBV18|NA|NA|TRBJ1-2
CASSLGLRTVTYGYTF
TGTGCCAGCTCACTAGGACTCCGGACGGTGACCTATGGCTACACCTTC
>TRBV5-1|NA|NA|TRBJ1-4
CASSPAGVGEKLFF
TGCGCCAGCAGCCCGGCGGGCGTTGGGGAAAAACTGTTTTTT
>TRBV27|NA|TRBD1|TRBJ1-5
CASSSRTGGYNQPQHF
TGTGCCAGCAGTTCTCGGACAGGGGGGTACAACCAGCCCCAGCATTTT
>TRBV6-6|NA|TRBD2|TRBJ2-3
CASSWVAGRGDTQYF
TGTGCCAGCAGTTGGGTAGCGGGAAGGGGAGATACGCAGTATTTT
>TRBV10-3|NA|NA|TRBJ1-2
CAISESGSVGYTF
TGTGCCATCAGTGAGTCCGGGTCAGTTGGCTACACCTTC
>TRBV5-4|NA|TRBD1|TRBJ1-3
CASRRDRASGNTIYF
TGTGCCAGCAGACGGGACAGGGCCTCTGGAAACACCATATATTTT
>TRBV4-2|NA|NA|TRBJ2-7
CASSHPQEKSQQYF
TGTGCCAGCAGCCATCCCCAGGAAAAGTCCCAGCAGTACTTC